This entry lists 27 T cell receptor beta chains sequenced from one sample in a study of cytomegalovirus exposure and HLA in healthy donors. Researchers ran the PCR with 60 Vbeta and 13 Jbeta primers. TCRdb's copy holds only in-frame clones and misses some; the assay was immunoSEQ multiplex PCR. This table holds about 160,000 clones, roughly 80% found once. Input material: PBMCs. The receptors were sampled from a man aged 45-65 years in good health and CMV-seropositive.

The chain is built from TRBV2 and TRBJ1-1; D might be TRBD1 (6 bases). V shed 7 bases and J shed 0 bases, with 12 bases lying between them. The CDR3 contains 14 residues. Germline V gives CDR1 SNHLY, CDR2 FYNNEI. The CDR3: CASTLGGVNTEAFF. The CDR3, as DNA: TGTGCCAGCACCTTAGGGGGGGTGAACACTGAAGCTTTCTTT.

V usage is TRBV5-1 and J usage is TRBJ2-5; the D gene is possibly TRBD2 (5 bases). The CDR3 is 14 residues long. Trimming left V 2 bases short and J 5 bases short, with 13 bases between. The germline V gene encodes CDR1 SGHRS and CDR2 YFSETQ. The CDR3 DNA reads as TGCGCCAGCAGCTTCGGGGTTAGTAGGGAGACCCAGTACTTC. Protein: CASSFGVSRETQYF. Using reference TRBV5-1 and TRBJ2-5 for the parts outside the CDR3, the full variable domain is KAGVTQTPRYLIKTRGQQVTLSCSPISGHRSVSWYQQTPGQGLQFLFEYFSETQRNKGNFPGRFSGRQFSNSRSEMNVSTLELGDSALYLCASSFGVSRETQYFGPGTRLLVL.

V is TRBV7-2 and J is TRBJ1-4, with no clear D. The germline CDR1 and CDR2 sequences are SGHTA and FQGNSA. The CDR3 has 15 residues. V gave up 1 base and J gave up 8 bases, with 14 bases separating them. The CDR3 DNA is TGTGCCAGCAGCTTAGGTGGAGTACGAGAGGAAAAACTGTTTTTT. Protein sequence: CASSLGGVREEKLFF.

Only a few counts were recorded for this clone. The chain recombines TRBV9 with TRBJ2-7; 9 nucleotides agree with TRBD1. Germline V gene sequence: CDR1 SGDLS, CDR2 YYNGEE. This CDR3 contains 14 residues. V shed 0 bases, J shed 2 bases, and the junction held 0 bases outside the gene matches. DNA of the CDR3: TGTGCCAGCAGCGTAGGGACAGGGGCCTACGAGCAGTACTTC. Amino acids: CASSVGTGAYEQYF. Full variable domain (rest looked up from reference TRBV9 and TRBJ2-7): DSGVTQTPKHLITATGQRVTLRCSPRSGDLSVYWYQQSLDQGLQFLIQYYNGEERAKGNILERFSAQQFPDLHSELNLSSLELGDSALYFCASSVGTGAYEQYFGPGTRLTVT.

This chain connects TRBV27 to TRBJ1-5; D gene ambiguous. This CDR3 contains 13 residues. The V end lost 3 bases, the J end lost 3 bases, and 6 bases lay between the germline ends. CDR1 is MNHEY and CDR2 is SMNVEV in the germline V gene (reference sequence). The CDR3 sequence is CASSLNFNQPQHF. Written as DNA, the CDR3 is TGTGCCAGCAGTTTGAACTTCAATCAGCCCCAGCATTTT.

This clone was seen a few times. This chain links TRBV2 with TRBJ1-4; 8 bases fit TRBD1. V was pared by 5 bases and J by 6 bases, with 5 bases of the junction left unmatched. The CDR3 runs 14 residues. The V gene's germline CDR1 is SNHLY and CDR2 FYNNEI. As DNA, the CDR3 is TGTGCCAGCAGTTTCAGGGGGCGCGATGAAAAACTGTTTTTT. Translating it yields CASSFRGRDEKLFF. The variable domain in full, completed from reference TRBV2 and TRBJ1-4, reads EPEVTQTPSHQVTQMGQEVILRCVPISNHLYFYWYRQILGQKVEFLVSFYNNEISEKSEIFDDQFSVERPDGSNFTLKIRSTKLEDSAMYFCASSFRGRDEKLFFGSGTQLSVL.

This chain joins TRBV6-1 and TRBJ1-2; TRBD1 agrees at 12 bases. With V trimmed by 4 bases and J by 2 bases, 8 bases remained unmatched. The germline V gene has CDR1 MNHNS and CDR2 SASEGT. The CDR3 has 17 amino acids. The chain's CDR3 is CASSGRDRGHRNYGYTF. DNA of the CDR3: TGTGCCAGCAGTGGCCGGGACAGGGGGCATCGAAACTATGGCTACACCTTC.

The gene calls are TRBV27 and TRBJ1-5; D is unresolved. The CDR3 length is 15 residues. V was pared by 2 bases and J by 5 bases, with 13 bases between. In germline, CDR1 is MNHEY, CDR2 SMNVEV (reference sequence). CDR3 sequence reads: CASSLEGVGDQPQHF. The CDR3 DNA sequence: TGTGCCAGCAGTTTAGAGGGAGTTGGAGATCAGCCCCAGCATTTT.

The CDR3 reads CASSTTPGPGQGSYNSPLHF. CDR3 nucleotides: TGTGCCAGCAGTACAACACCCGGACCGGGACAGGGCTCCTATAATTCACCCCTCCACTTT. The chain has TRBV2 and TRBJ1-6; 9 positions agree with TRBD1. The CDR3 spans 20 residues. Looked up from germline, CDR1 is SNHLY and CDR2 is FYNNEI. V lost 5 bases to trimming and J lost 0 bases; unmatched junction nucleotides: 14.

The V and J genes are TRBV6-6 and TRBJ1-3; the match to TRBD1 covers 7 bases. J lost 0 bases, V lost 5 bases, and 7 bases had no gene match. The CDR3 is 16 amino acids. The germline CDR1 and CDR2 sequences are MNHNY and SVGAGI (reference sequence). The CDR3: CASSVPGQSSGNTIYF. CDR3 DNA sequence: TGTGCCAGCAGTGTCCCGGGACAGAGCTCTGGAAACACCATATATTTT.

In DNA form, the CDR3 reads TGTGCCAGCAGTCAGGGACAGGGCAGCTACGAGCAGTACTTC. Residues: CASSQGQGSYEQYF. The chain recombines TRBV6-6 with TRBJ2-7, with 9 bases that match TRBD1. The junction had 5 bases not matched to a gene; V was cut back by 5 bases and J by 3 bases. The CDR3 length is 14 residues. In germline, CDR1 is MNHNY, CDR2 SVGAGI (reference sequence).

This clone has only a few counts. The rearrangement joins TRBV5-4 to TRBJ1-1, with D tentatively TRBD1 (6 bases). CDR3 size: 16 residues. V was shortened by 4 bases and J by 0 bases, with 16 bases between the two germline ends. Per germline, CDR1 SGHNT and CDR2 YYREEE (reference sequence). This chain's CDR3 is CASSRPGTFLNTEAFF. The CDR3 DNA sequence: TGTGCCAGCAGCCGACCCGGGACATTTCTGAACACTGAAGCTTTCTTT.

The V gene is TRBV5-4, the J gene TRBJ1-1; the match to TRBD1 covers 10 bases. Unmatched junction bases numbered 5, after V lost 5 bases and J lost 4 bases. CDR1 and CDR2 (germline): SGHNT, YYREEE (reference sequence). The CDR3 has 14 amino acids. The CDR3: CASRRQGAGTEAFF. CDR3 coding DNA: TGTGCCAGCAGGCGACAGGGGGCAGGCACTGAAGCTTTCTTT. The full variable domain, in which reference TRBV5-4 and TRBJ1-1 provide the parts outside the CDR3, is ETGVTQSPTHLIKTRGQQVTLRCSSQSGHNTVSWYQQALGQGPQFIFQYYREEENGRGNFPPRFSGLQFPNYSSELNVNALELDDSALYLCASRRQGAGTEAFFGQGTRLTVV.

The chain employs TRBV30 and TRBJ2-1; D is possibly TRBD2 (6 bases). V shed 5 bases and J shed 8 bases, with 16 bases lying between them. The V gene's germline CDR1 is GTSNPN and CDR2 SVGIG (reference sequence). The CDR3 consists of 13 residues. CDR3 loop: CAWARGRGDEQFF. CDR3 bases: TGTGCCTGGGCTCGGGGGAGAGGAGATGAGCAGTTCTTC.

This clone has ten or more counts. The chain joins TRBV5-6 to TRBJ2-3, with D maybe TRBD2 (6 bases). CDR1 SGHDT and CDR2 YYEEEE come from the germline V gene. V lost 4 bases, J lost 9 bases, and 30 bases lay in between. The CDR3 consists of 18 residues. This chain's CDR3 is CASSLPLYRDSSTGTQYF. Written as DNA, the CDR3 is TGTGCCAGCAGCCTCCCACTTTACCGGGACTCCTCCACTGGAACGCAGTATTTT. Full variable domain (remainder filled in from reference TRBV5-6 and TRBJ2-3): DAGVTQSPTHLIKTRGQQVTLRCSPKSGHDTVSWYQQALGQGPQFIFQYYEEEERQRGNFPDRFSGHQFPNYSSELNVNALLLGDSALYLCASSLPLYRDSSTGTQYFGPGTRLTVL.

About this clone: Relative to the germline gene, one junction end is altered; a read error may explain this. The chain carries TRBV29-1 and TRBJ2-7; 13 nucleotides line up with TRBD2. Germline-derived CDR1 and CDR2 are SQVTM and ANQGSEA. The CDR3 totals 12 residues. CDR3 in DNA: TGCAGCGTTAGGACTAGCGGGAGACGGCTGGTCTTC. Its translation is CSVRTSGRRLVF.

Comment on this clone: This sequence may be a read error, since a much larger clone differs from it by one base. The V gene is TRBV6-6, the J gene TRBJ1-2; TRBD1 matches 8 bases. This CDR3 is 13 amino acids long. Germline CDR1 and CDR2: MNHNY and SVGAGI (reference sequence). V lost 4 bases, J lost 3 bases, and 1 base stayed unmatched. The CDR3 here is CASSSTGDYGYTF. CDR3 nucleotide sequence: TGTGCCAGCAGTTCGACAGGGGACTATGGCTACACCTTC.

The gene calls are TRBV6-1 and TRBJ2-5; 8 bases are shared with TRBD1. The CDR3 sequence is 17 residues long. Germline CDR1 is MNHNS and CDR2 is SASEGT. With 0 bases clipped from V and 3 bases from J, the junction kept 9 bases outside the gene matches. CDR3: CASSEALAGGSKETQYF. CDR3 in DNA: TGTGCCAGCAGTGAAGCATTGGCAGGGGGCTCTAAAGAGACCCAGTACTTC.

V gene TRBV11-3 combines with J gene TRBJ2-3; 11 bases are shared with TRBD2. Looked up from germline, CDR1 is SGHNT and CDR2 is YENEEA. CDR3 length: 15 amino acids. Trimming took 0 bases from V and 5 from J; bases not matched to a gene: 1. CDR3: CASSLDGLAGDTQYF. Written as DNA, the CDR3 is TGTGCCAGCAGCTTAGATGGACTAGCGGGAGATACGCAGTATTTT.

The gene calls are TRBV19 and TRBJ1-5, with 8 bases fitting TRBD1. The CDR3 covers 16 residues. Germline values: CDR1 LNHDA, CDR2 SQIVND (reference sequence). V lost 6 bases to trimming and J lost 2 bases; unmatched junction nucleotides: 9. The DNA for the CDR3 is TGTGCCAGTAGCCATCCAGGGGGCGGTCGCAATCAGCCCCAGCATTTT. As protein: CASSHPGGGRNQPQHF.

The J gene is TRBJ1-2, the V gene TRBV9; possible D gene TRBD1, 6 bases. This CDR3 region has 16 residues. Germline V lookup: CDR1 SGDLS, CDR2 YYNGEE. Trimming shortened V by 7 bases and J by 3 bases, and 22 bases separated the two germline ends. CDR3 bases: TGTGCCAGCGGACCCCCTAGCAGGGGAGGGGACTATGGCTACACCTTC. It yields the protein CASGPPSRGGDYGYTF.

This clone was observed a handful of times. DNA for the CDR3: TGTGCCAGCAGTCACCTCGACAGCTCGGGCTACGAGCAGTACTTC. The encoded protein is CASSHLDSSGYEQYF. This chain joins TRBV2 and TRBJ2-7, with a weak D call TRBD1 (5 bases). This CDR3 is 15 amino acids long. V lost 5 bases and J lost 3, with 17 bases in between. CDR1 is SNHLY and CDR2 is FYNNEI in the germline V gene.

The rearrangement uses TRBV11-2 and TRBJ2-4; 7 nucleotides line up with TRBD1. J lost 0 bases, V lost 2 bases, and 4 bases had no gene match. CDR3 size: 16 residues. Germline V gives CDR1 SGHAT, CDR2 FQNNGV. In DNA, the CDR3 is TGTGCCAGCAGCTTAACGACAGGGTCAGCCAAAAACATTCAGTACTTC. Protein sequence: CASSLTTGSAKNIQYF.

V and J are TRBV7-3 and TRBJ2-7; 10 positions agree with TRBD2. Trimming at V came to 5 bases and at J to 3 bases, leaving 7 bases not matched to a gene. Per germline, CDR1 SGHTA and CDR2 FQGTGA. The CDR3 is made up of 15 amino acids. The CDR3 protein is CASSPGLAANYEQYF. CDR3 nucleotides: TGTGCCAGCAGCCCCGGACTAGCGGCTAACTACGAGCAGTACTTC.

The rearrangement links TRBV18 to TRBJ1-5, with D perhaps matching TRBD1 (6 bases). The germline CDR1 and CDR2 sequences are KGHSH and LQKENI. The CDR3 covers 14 residues. V lost 3 bases and J 0 bases, leaving 6 bases between the germline ends. The CDR3 nucleotides are TGTGCCAGCTCACCGGACAGTAGCAATCAGCCCCAGCATTTT. Its protein is CASSPDSSNQPQHF.

The chain employs TRBV27 and TRBJ1-5; 9 nucleotides match TRBD1. The CDR3 totals 17 residues. The germline CDR1 and CDR2 sequences are MNHEY and SMNVEV (reference sequence). V trimming: 5 bases; J trimming: 4 bases; junction bases outside the gene matches: 12. The DNA for the CDR3 is TGTGCCAGCAGTCCACAGGGACAGGGTTTTATTAATCAGCCCCAGCATTTT. Its translation is CASSPQGQGFINQPQHF.

The rearrangement links TRBV7-2 to TRBJ2-5; 13 bases fit TRBD2. V shed 5 bases, J shed 5 bases, and the junction held 8 bases outside the gene matches. The CDR3 contains 16 residues. Germline V gives CDR1 SGHTA, CDR2 FQGNSA. CDR3 in amino acids: CASSPTSGRALETQYF. The DNA for the CDR3 is TGTGCCAGCAGCCCAACTAGCGGGAGGGCCTTGGAGACCCAGTACTTC.